These 30 T cell receptor beta chains share one sample of origin, sequenced in a study of cytomegalovirus exposure and HLA in healthy donors. PCR used 60 Vbeta primers and 13 Jbeta primers. Sequencing used immunoSEQ multiplex PCR; TCRdb keeps in-frame clones, though not all of them. The sample lists approximately 110,000 clones, 69% seen once, with around 5.4% in the top ten. Sequencing used PBMCs. Receptor source: a woman in her 70s in good health and CMV-seropositive.

In this sample, this clone turned up a few times. The chain combines TRBV5-1 with TRBJ1-1; no clear D gene. The germline gives CDR1 SGHRS, CDR2 YFSETQ. This CDR3 region has 13 residues. This chain's CDR3 is CASPHALNTEAFF. DNA of the CDR3: TGCGCTAGCCCCCACGCGTTGAACACTGAAGCTTTCTTT.

The CDR3 DNA follows: TGTGCCAGCAGCGTACGGGGGGGCCATACAGATACGCAGTATTTT. This sequence encodes CASSVRGGHTDTQYF. This sequence joins TRBV7-2 and TRBJ2-3; 8 nucleotides agree with TRBD2. The germline CDR1 and CDR2 sequences are SGHTA and FQGNSA. CDR3 length: 15 residues. Trimming removed 5 bases from V and 3 bases from J; junction bases left unmatched: 7.

The chain employs TRBV19 and TRBJ1-2; 7 bases are shared with TRBD1. Germline V CDR1 and CDR2: LNHDA, SQIVND (reference sequence). This CDR3 region has 14 residues. Trimming took 6 bases from V and 4 from J; bases not matched to a gene: 8. This chain's CDR3 is CASREGASSYGYTF. CDR3 nucleotides: TGTGCCAGTAGAGAGGGGGCCTCGTCCTATGGCTACACCTTC.

The chain has TRBV25-1 and TRBJ1-4, with 8 bases that match TRBD1. This CDR3 contains 15 residues. Germline V gene data show CDR1 as MGHDK and CDR2 as SYGVNS. J lost 6 bases, V lost 4 bases, and 7 bases had no gene match. CDR3 sequence (DNA): TGTGCCAGCAGTGTTACCGGGACAGGCTATGAAAAACTGTTTTTT. Amino acids: CASSVTGTGYEKLFF.

J is TRBJ1-2 and V is TRBV7-2; D is perhaps TRBD1 (5 bases). Per germline, CDR1 SGHTA and CDR2 FQGNSA. The CDR3 runs 13 residues. Trimming stripped 0 bases from V and 7 bases from J, with 9 bases between. The CDR3 loop is CASSLAVGGGYTF. Written as DNA, the CDR3 is TGTGCCAGCAGCTTAGCTGTGGGGGGTGGCTACACCTTC.

The CDR3 nucleotides are TGTGCCAGCAGTGTCTCCAGCGGGGCCTTCCAAGAGACCCAGTACTTC. This translates into CASSVSSGAFQETQYF. The chain has TRBV2 and TRBJ2-5, with 7 bases aligning to TRBD2. With 4 bases clipped from V and 1 base from J, the junction kept 9 bases outside the gene matches. There are 16 residues in the CDR3. Germline CDR1 SNHLY, CDR2 FYNNEI.

The rearrangement uses TRBV20-1 and TRBJ1-2; the D gene is possibly TRBD1 (5 bases). The CDR3 runs to 10 residues. The V end lost 5 bases, the J end lost 6 bases, and 7 bases lay between the germline ends. From germline, CDR1 is DFQATT and CDR2 SNEGSKA (reference sequence). This chain's CDR3 is CSARTNGYTF. The CDR3 region has the DNA TGCAGTGCTCGGACAAATGGCTACACCTTC.

About this clone: One end of the junction fails to match germline, which may point to a read error. This chain uses TRBV16 with TRBJ1-2; TRBD1 matches 10 bases. The germline CDR1 and CDR2 sequences are KGHSY and FQNENV. This CDR3 contains 13 residues. The CDR3 spells CASSQSRDRGTVF. CDR3 coding DNA: TGTGCCAGCAGCCAGTCCCGGGACAGGGGAACCGTCTTC.

CDR3 residues: CASSGGVAGGLYEQYF. DNA for the CDR3: TGTGCCAGCAGTGGGGGGGTAGCGGGGGGACTCTACGAGCAGTACTTC. The chain uses TRBV6-1 and TRBJ2-7; 10 nucleotides align to TRBD2. The CDR3 contains 16 residues. V trimming: 4 bases; J trimming: 3 bases; junction bases outside the gene matches: 9. Germline CDR1 and CDR2: MNHNS and SASEGT.

This clone was counted once. The chain links TRBV4-3 to TRBJ2-7; 12 nucleotides align to TRBD2. Per germline, CDR1 LGHNA and CDR2 YSLEER. V lost 0 bases, J lost 4 bases, and 10 bases stayed unmatched. The CDR3 loop spans 18 amino acids. In DNA, the CDR3 is TGCGCCAGCAGCCAAGATATTCTAATGACTAGCGGGGGATACGAGCAGTACTTC. Translation gives CASSQDILMTSGGYEQYF.

This clone has just one count. The CDR3 DNA reads as TGTGCCAGCAGTCGGGGACTCCTGGGGGACAATGAGCAGTTCTTC. Translation gives CASSRGLLGDNEQFF. The chain couples TRBV6-5 to TRBJ2-1; D possibly corresponds to TRBD2 (6 bases). Germline CDR1 is MNHEY and CDR2 is SVGAGI. The V end lost 5 bases, the J end lost 5 bases, and 16 bases lay between the germline ends. The CDR3 loop spans 15 amino acids.

This clone has a handful of counts. The rearrangement joins TRBV4-1 to TRBJ2-2, with a possible D match to TRBD2 (7 bases). The CDR3 loop spans 16 amino acids. The ends were cut back, 4 bases at V and 1 base at J, with 13 bases in the middle. Germline values: CDR1 MGHRA, CDR2 YSYEKL. The CDR3 protein is CASSRTGGQNTGELFF. CDR3 DNA: TGCGCCAGCAGCCGTACGGGGGGCCAGAACACCGGGGAGCTGTTTTTT.

The chain joins TRBV19 to TRBJ1-1; 7 nucleotides align to TRBD1. The CDR3 is made up of 12 amino acids. CDR1 is LNHDA and CDR2 is SQIVND in the germline V gene (reference sequence). Unmatched junction bases numbered 4, after V lost 5 bases and J lost 7 bases. The chain's CDR3 is CASSYDRDEAFF. DNA for the CDR3: TGTGCCAGTAGTTACGACAGGGATGAAGCTTTCTTT.

The rearrangement joins TRBV7-2 to TRBJ2-3; D is ambiguous. The CDR3 totals 16 residues. The V gene lost 2 bases and the J gene lost 2 bases, with 14 bases spanning the gap. The germline V gene encodes CDR1 SGHTA and CDR2 FQGNSA. CDR3 DNA sequence: TGTGCCAGCAGCTTAAAGAATAGATTACCCACAGATACGCAGTATTTT. Translating gives CASSLKNRLPTDTQYF. Full variable domain (missing parts from reference TRBV7-2 and TRBJ2-3): GAGVSQSPSNKVTEKGKDVELRCDPISGHTALYWYRQSLGQGLEFLIYFQGNSAPDKSGLPSDRFSAERTGGSVSTLTIQRTQQEDSAVYLCASSLKNRLPTDTQYFGPGTRLTVL.

The V call is TRBV29-1, the J call TRBJ2-5, with D tentatively TRBD2 (7 bases). The V gene lost 6 bases and the J gene lost 5 bases, with 16 bases spanning the gap. CDR3 length: 13 residues. Germline-derived CDR1 and CDR2 are SQVTM and ANQGSEA. The CDR3 nucleotides are TGCAGCGTCGGTGGCGGGGGCGGGGAGACCCAGTACTTC. It codes for CSVGGGGGETQYF.

The chain uses TRBV19 and TRBJ1-5; D is ambiguous. Germline V gives CDR1 LNHDA, CDR2 SQIVND (reference sequence). The CDR3 is 13 amino acids. V was trimmed by 3 bases and J by 9 bases, leaving 12 bases between them. CDR3 nucleotide sequence: TGTGCCAGTAGTATCCACCTCGAACTGCCCCAGCATTTT. Translating it yields CASSIHLELPQHF.

J is TRBJ1-6 and V is TRBV7-9, with D possibly matching TRBD1 (5 bases). The CDR3 spans 14 residues. Per germline, CDR1 SEHNR and CDR2 FQNEAQ (reference sequence). Trimming removed 4 bases from V and 4 bases from J, with 8 bases in between. The DNA for the CDR3 is TGTGCCAGCAGCTATCAGGGTTATAATTCACCCCTCCACTTT. Translating it yields CASSYQGYNSPLHF.

CDR3 nucleotide sequence: TGTGCCATCAGTGAGGCGGGGCCGCCGTTCGAGGCCCAGTACTTC. It translates to CAISEAGPPFEAQYF. The gene calls are TRBV10-3 and TRBJ2-5, with D maybe TRBD2 (6 bases). The CDR3 extends over 15 amino acids. Germline values: CDR1 ENHRY, CDR2 SYGVKD. Trimming stripped 2 bases from V and 9 bases from J, with 19 bases between.

The chain couples TRBV6-1 to TRBJ1-6, with TRBD1 matching 9 bases. V gave up 3 bases and J gave up 10 bases; unmatched junction bases: 7. Germline V gene data show CDR1 as MNHNS and CDR2 as SASEGT. CDR3 length: 15 residues. CDR3 nucleotides: TGTGCCAGCAGTGAGCGGACAGGGGCTAGCTCACCCCTCCACTTT. Encoded protein: CASSERTGASSPLHF.

The V call is TRBV5-1, the J call TRBJ1-2, with D perhaps matching TRBD1 (5 bases). There are 15 residues in the CDR3. The V gene lost 1 base and the J gene lost 5 bases, with 15 bases spanning the gap. Germline CDR1 is SGHRS and CDR2 is YFSETQ. As DNA, the CDR3 is TGCGCCAGCAGCTTGAGAACAGGTGCTCAATATGGCTACACCTTC. Amino acid sequence: CASSLRTGAQYGYTF.

The genes are TRBV7-9 and TRBJ2-7; TRBD2 aligns across 9 bases. The J segment lost 9 bases and the V segment lost 1 base, leaving 7 bases of the junction unmatched. From germline, CDR1 is SEHNR and CDR2 FQNEAQ (reference sequence). CDR3 length: 14 residues. The CDR3 nucleotides are TGTGCCAGCAGCTTAGGGGGGACGACTAGCGGGCAGTACTTC. Its protein product is CASSLGGTTSGQYF. Full variable domain (remainder filled in from reference TRBV7-9 and TRBJ2-7): DTGVSQNPRHKITKRGQNVTFRCDPISEHNRLYWYRQTLGQGPEFLTYFQNEAQLEKSRLLSDRFSAERPKGSFSTLEIQRTEQGDSAMYLCASSLGGTTSGQYFGPGTRLTVT.

V and J are TRBV2 and TRBJ2-5, with 7 nucleotides matching TRBD1. V gave up 2 bases and J gave up 5 bases; unmatched junction bases: 5. This CDR3 has 14 amino acids. Germline V CDR1 and CDR2: SNHLY, FYNNEI. The CDR3 coding sequence is TGTGCCAGCAGTGAACAGGGGGAGCTGGAGACCCAGTACTTC. Its translation is CASSEQGELETQYF.

The rearrangement joins TRBV10-3 to TRBJ1-1; TRBD1 aligns across 8 bases. CDR1 and CDR2 from the germline V gene are ENHRY and SYGVKD. The CDR3 has 14 residues. The J segment lost 7 bases and the V segment lost 3 bases, leaving 7 bases of the junction unmatched. CDR3 protein: CAISELGGQDEAFF. In DNA form, the CDR3 reads TGTGCCATCAGTGAACTGGGGGGACAGGATGAAGCTTTCTTT.

There are a few counts of this clone. The chain has TRBV19 and TRBJ1-1; 8 bases map to TRBD1. With 6 bases clipped from V and 1 base from J, the junction kept 10 bases outside the gene matches. This CDR3 is 16 amino acids long. Germline V lookup: CDR1 LNHDA, CDR2 SQIVND (reference sequence). In nucleotides, the CDR3 is TGTGCCAGTAGGGACAGGGCGCGGGTTGAGAACACTGAAGCTTTCTTT. It yields the protein CASRDRARVENTEAFF. Using reference TRBV19 and TRBJ1-1 for the parts outside the CDR3, the full variable domain is DGGITQSPKYLFRKEGQNVTLSCEQNLNHDAMYWYRQDPGQGLRLIYYSQIVNDFQKGDIAEGYSVSREKKESFPLTVTSAQKNPTAFYLCASRDRARVENTEAFFGQGTRLTVV.

This clone occurred a few times. The chain employs TRBV7-2 and TRBJ1-1; maybe TRBD1 (6 bases). Trimming cost V 4 bases and J 5 bases, with 17 bases left between them. The V gene's germline CDR1 is SGHTA and CDR2 FQGNSA. This CDR3 contains 15 residues. CDR3 coding DNA: TGTGCCAGCAGCTGGGCGGGGGGCGCCGGAACTGAAGCTTTCTTT. Translated: CASSWAGGAGTEAFF.

The chain carries TRBV6-1 and TRBJ1-5, with 9 positions matching TRBD1. With V trimmed by 4 bases and J by 4 bases, 8 bases remained unmatched. Looked up from germline, CDR1 is MNHNS and CDR2 is SASEGT. The CDR3 spans 16 residues. The CDR3: CASSAGTGPLNQPQHF. CDR3 nucleotides: TGTGCCAGCAGTGCAGGGACAGGGCCCCTTAATCAGCCCCAGCATTTT.

The table lists this clone with a few counts. The gene calls are TRBV15 and TRBJ1-1; D is possibly TRBD1 (5 bases). The length of the CDR3 is 16 residues. In germline, CDR1 is LNHNV, CDR2 YYDKDF (reference sequence). V lost 4 bases and J lost 5, with 20 bases in between. The CDR3: CATSTPTAQYGTEAFF. Here the CDR3 DNA reads TGTGCCACCAGCACGCCGACAGCACAGTATGGGACTGAAGCTTTCTTT.

This chain joins TRBV5-1 and TRBJ2-1; 15 nucleotides align to TRBD2. The CDR3 is 20 residues long. The ends lost 3 bases at V and 8 bases at J; junction bases unmatched: 18. Germline lookup yields CDR1 SGHRS and CDR2 YFSETQ. CDR3 region: CASSSPRDRGLAGGPDEQFF. The DNA of the CDR3 is TGCGCCAGCAGCTCCCCCCGGGACAGGGGACTAGCGGGGGGTCCGGATGAGCAGTTCTTC.

V is TRBV14 and J is TRBJ2-3; possibly TRBD2 for D (7 bases). This CDR3 is 12 amino acids long. The germline V gene has CDR1 SGHDN and CDR2 FVKESK. With 8 bases removed from V and 6 bases from J, the gap between germline ends came to 12 bases. CDR3 coding DNA: TGTGCCAGCGGGGGGGCCCCCGATACGCAGTATTTT. Translating gives CASGGAPDTQYF.

This clone was seen only a few times. The V call is TRBV6-1, the J call TRBJ1-2, with D perhaps matching TRBD1 (5 bases). CDR1 is MNHNS and CDR2 is SASEGT in the germline V gene. This CDR3 region has 12 residues. V lost 6 bases and J lost 4, with 9 bases in between. Written as DNA, the CDR3 is TGTGCCAGCAGCTTTACAGGCTATGGCTACACCTTC. Protein: CASSFTGYGYTF.